This entry lists 30 T cell receptor beta chains sequenced from one sample in a study of cytotoxic CD8 clonotypes in ibrutinib-treated CLL. Generated by immunoSEQ multiplex PCR, the TCRdb table keeps only in-frame clones and is missing some. Found here are 35,000 to 50,000 clones, 70% of them singletons; the top ten hold around 10%. The specimen was PBMCs, collected at disease progression, from a patient treated with ibrutinib. Receptors originate from a human donor with chronic lymphocytic leukemia.

In this sample, this clone turned up once. V is TRBV13 and J is TRBJ2-3; 7 nucleotides line up with TRBD2. The germline gives CDR1 PRHDT, CDR2 FYEKMQ (reference sequence). Losses at the gene ends were 8 bases for V and 4 bases for J; bases not matched to a gene: 3. The CDR3 runs 12 residues. The CDR3 coding sequence is TGTGCCAGCCTTGGGGGGGCAGATACGCAGTATTTT. Amino acids: CASLGGADTQYF.

V usage is TRBV5-1 and J usage is TRBJ2-5; tentative D call: TRBD1 (5 bases). This CDR3 is 17 amino acids long. V lost 2 bases, J lost 0 bases, and 17 bases lay in between. CDR1 is SGHRS and CDR2 is YFSETQ in the germline V gene. This CDR3 is CASSFRDAAGYQETQYF. The DNA for the CDR3 is TGCGCCAGCAGCTTCCGCGACGCCGCAGGGTACCAAGAGACCCAGTACTTC.

In DNA form, the CDR3 reads TGTGCCAGCATAAACCCCCCATTTAACTATGGCTACACCTTC. This codes for CASINPPFNYGYTF. The chain is built from TRBV6-1 and TRBJ1-2; D gene unclear. The CDR3 runs to 14 residues. Between the trimmed V and J ends, which lost 7 bases and 1 base, there was a span of 13 bases. Germline values: CDR1 MNHNS, CDR2 SASEGT.

The chain is built from TRBV7-9 and TRBJ2-1; 10 nucleotides agree with TRBD2. Germline V gene data show CDR1 as SEHNR and CDR2 as FQNEAQ (reference sequence). The V gene end was trimmed by 4 bases and the J gene end by 7 bases; junction bases not matched to a gene: 7. The CDR3 covers 15 residues. CDR3 protein: CASSSLAGFSNEQFF. The CDR3 nucleotides read TGTGCCAGCAGCTCACTAGCGGGGTTCTCTAATGAGCAGTTCTTC.

The chain employs TRBV5-1 and TRBJ1-5; no clear D gene. Germline V gene lookup returns CDR1 SGHRS and CDR2 YFSETQ. V dropped 4 bases and J dropped 3 bases, with 14 bases sitting between them. This CDR3 is built from 15 residues. CDR3: CASSPGEGPNQPQHF. The CDR3, as DNA: TGCGCCAGCAGCCCAGGAGAGGGCCCCAATCAGCCCCAGCATTTT.

This chain joins TRBV30 and TRBJ1-1, with a possible D match to TRBD1 (5 bases). The CDR3 is 15 residues long. CDR1 and CDR2 (germline): GTSNPN, SVGIG (reference sequence). Deletions cut 0 bases from V and 3 bases from J, with 14 bases between. The CDR3 spells CAWSVIGAGDTEAFF. CDR3 sequence (DNA): TGTGCCTGGAGTGTAATTGGGGCTGGGGACACTGAAGCTTTCTTT.

The genes are TRBV18 and TRBJ1-1; D ambiguous. The germline V gene encodes CDR1 KGHSH and CDR2 LQKENI. V gave up 2 bases and J gave up 0 bases, with 10 bases separating them. The CDR3 has 15 amino acids. CDR3 DNA sequence: TGTGCCAGCTCACCATCGATTTTCATGAACACTGAAGCTTTCTTT. Translating gives CASSPSIFMNTEAFF.

In the case of this clone: At one of its ends the junction is not consistent with the germline gene, which may arise from a read error. The gene calls are TRBV7-7 and TRBJ2-5, with 8 bases fitting TRBD2. The CDR3 contains 13 residues. From germline, CDR1 is SSHAT and CDR2 FNYEAQ (reference sequence). CDR3: CASSPGGGETQYF. The CDR3 DNA follows: TGTGCTAGCAGCCCCGGCGGGGGGGAGACCCAGTACTTC.

The rearrangement joins TRBV28 to TRBJ1-1; 7 nucleotides agree with TRBD1. V lost 5 bases to trimming and J lost 0 bases; unmatched junction nucleotides: 12. Germline V gene data show CDR1 as MDHEN and CDR2 as SYDVKM. The CDR3 sequence is 17 residues long. For the CDR3, the DNA is TGTGCCAGCAGTCCACAGGGGCTCCGATTCATGAACACTGAAGCTTTCTTT. This translates into CASSPQGLRFMNTEAFF.

The chain uses TRBV27 and TRBJ2-1; D is possibly TRBD1 (6 bases). This CDR3 has 14 residues. CDR1 and CDR2 from the germline V gene are MNHEY and SMNVEV (reference sequence). V was trimmed by 5 bases and J by 3 bases, leaving 11 bases between them. The CDR3 DNA reads TGTGCCAGCAGTATTACGGACAGCTACAATGAGCAGTTCTTC. Protein product: CASSITDSYNEQFF.

The chain uses TRBV11-2 and TRBJ2-1; TRBD2 matches at 9 bases. The germline V gene encodes CDR1 SGHAT and CDR2 FQNNGV. V shed 2 bases, J shed 1 base, and the junction held 12 bases outside the gene matches. The CDR3 is 19 amino acids. The CDR3 nucleotides are TGTGCCAGCAGCTTACACTATGGAGCGGGAGGAATATCCTACAATGAGCAGTTCTTC. It codes for CASSLHYGAGGISYNEQFF.

The V and J genes are TRBV7-8 and TRBJ2-7, with D perhaps matching TRBD1 (6 bases). The germline CDR1 and CDR2 sequences are SGHVS and FQNEAQ. Between the trimmed V and J ends, which lost 5 bases and 3 bases, there was a span of 23 bases. CDR3 length: 17 amino acids. CDR3: CASSHKLDRLANYEQYF. CDR3 in DNA: TGTGCCAGCAGCCACAAACTTGACAGGCTGGCCAACTACGAGCAGTACTTC. Drawing the rest from reference TRBV7-8 and TRBJ2-7, the complete variable domain is GAGVSQSPRYKVAKRGQDVALRCDPISGHVSLFWYQQALGQGPEFLTYFQNEAQLDKSGLPSDRFFAERPEGSVSTLKIQRTQQEDSAVYLCASSHKLDRLANYEQYFGPGTRLTVT.

This sequence joins TRBV5-1 and TRBJ2-5; D unresolved. Germline V lookup: CDR1 SGHRS, CDR2 YFSETQ. V was trimmed by 5 bases and J by 2 bases, leaving 4 bases between them. CDR3 length: 11 amino acids. This CDR3 is CASRAQETQYF. CDR3 DNA: TGCGCCAGCAGAGCACAAGAGACCCAGTACTTC.

This chain links TRBV5-1 with TRBJ2-2, with a weak D call TRBD1 (6 bases). Looked up from germline, CDR1 is SGHRS and CDR2 is YFSETQ. The CDR3 runs to 18 residues. Trimming cost V 4 bases and J 1 base, with 20 bases left between them. The CDR3 is CASSLIFSTGWNTGELFF. The CDR3 DNA follows: TGCGCCAGCAGCCTCATATTTTCTACAGGGTGGAACACCGGGGAGCTGTTTTTT. The complete variable domain, with remaining parts taken from reference TRBV5-1 and TRBJ2-2, reads KAGVTQTPRYLIKTRGQQVTLSCSPISGHRSVSWYQQTPGQGLQFLFEYFSETQRNKGNFPGRFSGRQFSNSRSEMNVSTLELGDSALYLCASSLIFSTGWNTGELFFGEGSRLTVL.

The gene calls are TRBV10-1 and TRBJ2-3; 13 positions agree with TRBD2. CDR1 is WNHNN, CDR2 SYGVQD, per germline (reference sequence). The length of the CDR3 is 16 residues. After removal of 0 bases from V and 7 bases from J, the junction contained 4 bases not matched to a gene. Here the CDR3 reads CASSESTSGRGNTQYF. The CDR3 DNA reads as TGCGCCAGCAGTGAGTCTACTAGCGGGAGGGGGAATACGCAGTATTTT.

The sample holds a few counts of this clone. The chain links TRBV11-3 to TRBJ2-1; 13 nucleotides align to TRBD2. Germline V gives CDR1 SGHNT, CDR2 YENEEA. The CDR3 runs to 16 residues. V dropped 5 bases and J dropped 9; count of bases not matched to a gene: 10. The CDR3 protein is CASSREGTSGIGEQFF. The CDR3 bases are TGTGCCAGCAGCCGAGAAGGGACTAGCGGGATCGGTGAGCAGTTCTTC.

This rearrangement joins TRBV5-4 to TRBJ2-6; possible D gene TRBD1, 7 bases. The CDR3 loop spans 17 amino acids. CDR1 is SGHNT and CDR2 is YYREEE in the germline V gene (reference sequence). V lost 6 bases and J lost 1, with 17 bases in between. CDR3 in amino acids: CASNEQGTFSGANVLTF. The CDR3 coding sequence is TGTGCCAGCAACGAACAGGGGACTTTTTCTGGGGCCAACGTCCTGACTTTC.

This clone was observed a few times. The rearrangement uses TRBV5-1 and TRBJ2-5; D is unresolved. This CDR3 has 12 residues. The V end lost 7 bases, the J end lost 2 bases, and 9 bases lay between the germline ends. Germline V gives CDR1 SGHRS, CDR2 YFSETQ. The CDR3 loop reads CASGNVQETQYF. The CDR3 bases are TGCGCCAGCGGAAACGTTCAAGAGACCCAGTACTTC.

The chain is built from TRBV6-4 and TRBJ2-3; 9 bases match TRBD2. The CDR3 has 14 residues. Unmatched junction bases numbered 0, after V lost 4 bases and J lost 1 base. Germline V CDR1 and CDR2: MRHNA, SNTAGT. The CDR3 loop reads CASSVAGGTDTQYF. DNA for the CDR3: TGTGCCAGCAGTGTAGCGGGGGGCACAGATACGCAGTATTTT.

The chain is built from TRBV28 and TRBJ2-7; 10 bases align to TRBD2. The CDR3 consists of 16 residues. The V gene end was trimmed by 6 bases and the J gene end by 4 bases; junction bases not matched to a gene: 12. Germline loops: CDR1 MDHEN, CDR2 SYDVKM. CDR3 coding DNA: TGTGCCAGCAGCTCCCTGTTGGCTAGCGGGAGATACGAGCAGTACTTC. This gives the protein CASSSLLASGRYEQYF. Together with reference TRBV28 and TRBJ2-7, the CDR3 gives the full variable domain: DVKVTQSSRYLVKRTGEKVFLECVQDMDHENMFWYRQDPGLGLRLIYFSYDVKMKEKGDIPEGYSVSREKKERFSLILESASTNQTSMYLCASSSLLASGRYEQYFGPGTRLTVT.

This chain joins TRBV6-1 and TRBJ1-1; D may be TRBD1 (5 bases). V was shortened by 6 bases and J by 8 bases, with 7 bases between the two germline ends. Germline V gives CDR1 MNHNS, CDR2 SASEGT. The CDR3 totals 10 residues. CDR3 nucleotides: TGTGCCAGCAGGCGGGGCGAAGCTTTCTTT. Protein: CASRRGEAFF.

This rearrangement joins TRBV30 to TRBJ2-7, with 7 bases aligning to TRBD1. CDR3 length: 15 residues. Germline V CDR1 and CDR2: GTSNPN, SVGIG (reference sequence). V shed 3 bases and J 0 bases; nucleotides not matched to a gene: 8. The CDR3 nucleotides read TGTGCCTGGAGGAAAACAGGGGAAAGCTCCTACGAGCAGTACTTC. It encodes CAWRKTGESSYEQYF.

The V gene is TRBV2, the J gene TRBJ2-6; D possibly matches TRBD1 or TRBD2 (5 bases each). Germline CDR1 SNHLY, CDR2 FYNNEI. Trimming took 3 bases from V and 2 from J, leaving 11 bases between them. This CDR3 is built from 16 residues. CDR3 region: CASSEIGAAGANVLTF. DNA of the CDR3: TGTGCCAGCAGTGAGATCGGGGCAGCTGGGGCCAACGTCCTGACTTTC.

As regards this clone: At the DNA level, this CDR3 is encoded by other sequences in the same sample as well. DNA of the CDR3: TGTGCCAGCACCTGGGGAGGGCGGGATGATTCACCCCTCCACTTT. The encoded protein is CASTWGGRDDSPLHF. The chain joins TRBV6-5 to TRBJ1-6; no clear D. CDR3 length equals 15 residues. Germline assignment: CDR1 MNHEY and CDR2 SVGAGI. The V and J ends lost 7 bases and 8 bases respectively, with 18 bases between them.

The J gene is TRBJ1-4, the V gene TRBV6-1; 8 bases fit TRBD1. Germline V CDR1 and CDR2: MNHNS, SASEGT. V dropped 1 base and J dropped 6; count of bases not matched to a gene: 7. This CDR3 contains 16 residues. As DNA, the CDR3 is TGTGCCAGCAGTGAAGTCCCGACAGGGGAGGATGAAAAACTGTTTTTT. Translating gives CASSEVPTGEDEKLFF.

The V call is TRBV7-9, the J call TRBJ2-1; the match to TRBD2 covers 8 bases. The junction had 4 bases not matched to a gene; V was cut back by 1 base and J by 5 bases. CDR3 length: 15 residues. The germline CDR1 and CDR2 sequences are SEHNR and FQNEAQ (reference sequence). CDR3 residues: CASSLVQRGNNEQFF. The CDR3 nucleotides are TGTGCCAGCAGCTTAGTCCAGCGGGGGAACAATGAGCAGTTCTTC.

There are a few counts of this clone. The chain has TRBV27 and TRBJ1-1; D unresolved. The CDR3 sequence is 14 residues long. Trimming left V 3 bases short and J 0 bases short, with 8 bases between. Germline CDR1 MNHEY, CDR2 SMNVEV (reference sequence). CDR3 nucleotides: TGTGCCAGCAGTTTCGTTGGAATGAACACTGAAGCTTTCTTT. It codes for CASSFVGMNTEAFF.

CDR3 DNA sequence: TGCGCCAGCAGCTTGGCCGGGGGGCCTCAAGAGACCCAGTACTTC. Protein: CASSLAGGPQETQYF. V gene TRBV5-1 combines with J gene TRBJ2-5; tentatively, D is TRBD2 (7 bases). V gave up 0 bases and J gave up 2 bases, with 11 bases separating them. The CDR3 runs to 15 residues. In germline, CDR1 is SGHRS, CDR2 YFSETQ.

The V and J genes are TRBV28 and TRBJ2-1, with 7 bases fitting TRBD2. The CDR3 totals 16 residues. Germline V lookup: CDR1 MDHEN, CDR2 SYDVKM. Trimming took 4 bases from V and 3 from J; bases not matched to a gene: 9. The CDR3 bases are TGTGCCAGCAGTTCTCCCGGGAGGATTGACTACAATGAGCAGTTCTTC. This gives the protein CASSSPGRIDYNEQFF.

The V call is TRBV19, the J call TRBJ2-7, with 8 positions matching TRBD2. CDR3 length: 14 residues. Germline CDR1 reads LNHDA; CDR2 reads SQIVND (reference sequence). V trimming: 5 bases; J trimming: 0 bases; junction bases outside the gene matches: 3. CDR3 residues: CASSALAASYEQYF. Written as DNA, the CDR3 is TGTGCCAGTAGTGCACTAGCGGCCTCCTACGAGCAGTACTTC.